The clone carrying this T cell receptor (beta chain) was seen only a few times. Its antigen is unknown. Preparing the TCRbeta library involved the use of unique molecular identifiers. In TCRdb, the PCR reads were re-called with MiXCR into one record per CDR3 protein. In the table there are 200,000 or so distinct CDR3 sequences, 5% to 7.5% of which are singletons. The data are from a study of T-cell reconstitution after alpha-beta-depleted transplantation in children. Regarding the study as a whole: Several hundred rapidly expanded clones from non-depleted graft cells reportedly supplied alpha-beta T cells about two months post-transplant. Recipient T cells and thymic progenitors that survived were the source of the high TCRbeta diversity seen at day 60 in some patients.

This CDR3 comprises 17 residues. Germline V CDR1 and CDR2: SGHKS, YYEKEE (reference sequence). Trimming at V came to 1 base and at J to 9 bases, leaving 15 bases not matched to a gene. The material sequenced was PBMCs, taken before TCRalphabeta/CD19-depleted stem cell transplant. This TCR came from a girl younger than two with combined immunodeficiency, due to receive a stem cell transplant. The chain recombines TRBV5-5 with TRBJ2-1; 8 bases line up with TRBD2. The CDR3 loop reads CASSLSGLAIRPGEQFF. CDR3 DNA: TGTGCCAGCAGCTTGAGTGGACTAGCAATCCGACCGGGTGAGCAGTTCTTC.